These T cell receptor beta chains were read from a single sample in a study of CD8 T cells in Susac syndrome. Using its own MiXCR run on the immunoSEQ multiplex PCR reads, TCRdb lists one record per CDR3 protein. Among 250,000 to 300,000 distinct CDR3 sequences listed, 70% to 90% were seen once. Sample: CD8+ T cells from PBMCs. The receptors originated from a human donor with multiple sclerosis. Both conserved end residues are part of each CDR3. D genes are given only for firm matches. Rows may omit the clone size; those that give it use once, few, many or a size class.

DNA: TGTGCCAGCAGTGAAGTACTAGCGGGGCAGACAGATACGCAGTATTTT; CDR3: CASSEVLAGQTDTQYF; D: TRBD2; size: -; J: TRBJ2-3; V: TRBV2; length: 16
DNA: TGTGCCACCGGAGGGCAGAATAATGAAAAACTGTTTTTT; CDR3: CATGGQNNEKLFF; D: -; size: once; J: TRBJ1-4; V: TRBV28; length: 13
DNA: TGCGCCAGCAGGGCAACTAGGTTAGGTGGGAGAATCTACACCGGGGAGCTGTTTTTT; CDR3: CASRATRLGGRIYTGELFF; D: -; size: -; J: TRBJ2-2; V: TRBV4-1; length: 19
DNA: TGTGCCTGGAGTGTACTTGGGGGGTGGACCTACGAGCAGTACTTC; CDR3: CAWSVLGGWTYEQYF; D: -; size: -; J: TRBJ2-7; V: TRBV30; length: 15
DNA: TGCAGTGCTAGAGAGTGGGGGACACCGCTCTACGAGCAGTACTTC; CDR3: CSAREWGTPLYEQYF; D: -; size: once; J: TRBJ2-7; V: TRBV20-1; length: 15
DNA: TGTGCCAGCACTACGGGACTAGCGGTAACCTACGAGCAGTACTTC; CDR3: CASTTGLAVTYEQYF; D: TRBD2; size: -; J: TRBJ2-7; V: TRBV6-1; length: 15
DNA: TGTGCCAGCAGTGACCCGACAGGGGTCGGGAACGAGCAGTACTTC; CDR3: CASSDPTGVGNEQYF; D: TRBD1; size: few; J: TRBJ2-7; V: TRBV25-1; length: 15
DNA: TGTGCCAGCAGGGCTTATGAGGGTCAGCTCGAGACCCAGTACTTC; CDR3: CASRAYEGQLETQYF; D: -; size: -; J: TRBJ2-5; V: TRBV28; length: 15
DNA: TGTGCCAGCAGTTGGGACGCGGGGAATGAGCAGTTCTTC; CDR3: CASSWDAGNEQFF; D: -; size: once; J: TRBJ2-1; V: TRBV27; length: 13
DNA: TGTGCCAGCAGTTACCTGGGACCCTACAATGAGCAGTTCTTC; CDR3: CASSYLGPYNEQFF; D: -; size: -; J: TRBJ2-1; V: TRBV6-5; length: 14
DNA: TGTGCCAGCTCCGCCTTAGACAGGGTCGATGAGCAGTTCTTC; CDR3: CASSALDRVDEQFF; D: TRBD1; size: -; J: TRBJ2-1; V: TRBV18; length: 14
DNA: TGTGCCAGCAGTGAATCAGACTCTGGAAACACCATATATTTT; CDR3: CASSESDSGNTIYF; D: -; size: few; J: TRBJ1-3; V: TRBV2; length: 14
DNA: TGCAGCGCACTCCTAGCGGAGGGGGTCTACAATGAGCAGTTCTTC; CDR3: CSALLAEGVYNEQFF; D: -; size: -; J: TRBJ2-1; V: TRBV29-1; length: 15
DNA: TGCAGTGCTAGGGGGGACTTCTCTCACTGGGGTGAGCAGTTCTTC; CDR3: CSARGDFSHWGEQFF; D: -; size: -; J: TRBJ2-1; V: TRBV20-1; length: 15
DNA: TGTGCCAGCAGTCCCTTAGGACTAGCGGCGAGGGTAGAGACCCAGTACTTC; CDR3: CASSPLGLAARVETQYF; D: TRBD2; size: -; J: TRBJ2-5; V: TRBV27; length: 17
DNA: TGTGCCAGCTCACTTCCGGGACAGGGGGTGGCCTACGAGCAGTACTTC; CDR3: CASSLPGQGVAYEQYF; D: TRBD1; size: -; J: TRBJ2-7; V: TRBV18; length: 16
DNA: TGTGCCAGCAGTTCGGGCCTCTACACTGAAGCTTTCTTT; CDR3: CASSSGLYTEAFF; D: -; size: few; J: TRBJ1-1; V: TRBV11-3; length: 13
DNA: TGTGCCAGCAGCTTACTAGAGGGGACAGTCTACGAGCAGTACTTC; CDR3: CASSLLEGTVYEQYF; D: TRBD1; size: -; J: TRBJ2-7; V: TRBV7-2; length: 15
DNA: TGTGCCAGCAGTCTGGGGGGTGCGGCTGACTACACCTTC; CDR3: CASSLGGAADYTF; D: -; size: -; J: TRBJ1-2; V: TRBV27; length: 13
DNA: TGTGCCAGCTTTGGCCTTCGGCGAGGAGGGCATGGGGTCTACACTGAAGCTTTCTTT; CDR3: CASFGLRRGGHGVYTEAFF; D: -; size: -; J: TRBJ1-1; V: TRBV27; length: 19
DNA: TGTGCCAGCAGCTTGGAAGCCAAAGTCTACGAGCAGTACTTC; CDR3: CASSLEAKVYEQYF; D: -; size: once; J: TRBJ2-7; V: TRBV5-6; length: 14
DNA: TGCGCCAGCAGCCAAGTTCCTAGGTTTAGCACAGATACGCAGTATTTT; CDR3: CASSQVPRFSTDTQYF; D: -; size: once; J: TRBJ2-3; V: TRBV4-1; length: 16
DNA: TGTGCCAGCAGCTCGAGGACTAGCGGGGACAATGAGCAGTTCTTC; CDR3: CASSSRTSGDNEQFF; D: TRBD2; size: -; J: TRBJ2-1; V: TRBV7-9; length: 15
DNA: TGTGCCAGCAGCAGTGTCGATAGCAATCAGCCCCAGCATTTT; CDR3: CASSSVDSNQPQHF; D: -; size: -; J: TRBJ1-5; V: TRBV7-6; length: 14
DNA: TGTGCCAGCCAAAAAGCCGGCTCCTACAATGAGCAGTTCTTC; CDR3: CASQKAGSYNEQFF; D: -; size: -; J: TRBJ2-1; V: TRBV27; length: 14
DNA: TGTGCCAGCAGCCGACAGGGGCACACCGGGGAGCTGTTTTTT; CDR3: CASSRQGHTGELFF; D: TRBD1; size: -; J: TRBJ2-2; V: TRBV7-9; length: 14
DNA: TGTGCCAGCAGTTTCGGACCGTACAATGAGCAGTTCTTC; CDR3: CASSFGPYNEQFF; D: -; size: -; J: TRBJ2-1; V: TRBV27; length: 13
DNA: TGTGCCAGCAGTGAAAGTATCGGGGGGTACGGGGAAGCTTTCTTT; CDR3: CASSESIGGYGEAFF; D: -; size: -; J: TRBJ1-1; V: TRBV2; length: 15
DNA: TGTGCCAGCAGTTTGAACCGGAACAATCAGCCCCAGCATTTT; CDR3: CASSLNRNNQPQHF; D: -; size: -; J: TRBJ1-5; V: TRBV27; length: 14
DNA: TGTGCCAGCAGTTATGGGATCGGGGATACGCAGTATTTT; CDR3: CASSYGIGDTQYF; D: -; size: -; J: TRBJ2-3; V: TRBV6-5; length: 13
DNA: TGCGCCAGCAGCCCAAGGGGCAGGGGTACGCGGGAGGGCTCCTACAATGAGCAGTTCTTC; CDR3: CASSPRGRGTREGSYNEQFF; D: TRBD2; size: -; J: TRBJ2-1; V: TRBV4-1; length: 20
DNA: TGTGCCAGCAGGGGACGGCGGATAAACACTGAAGCTTTCTTT; CDR3: CASRGRRINTEAFF; D: -; size: -; J: TRBJ1-1; V: TRBV3-1; length: 14
DNA: TGCAGTGCCAGGACTCACCAGAGCAATCAGCCCCAGCATTTT; CDR3: CSARTHQSNQPQHF; D: -; size: -; J: TRBJ1-5; V: TRBV20-1; length: 14
DNA: TGCAGCCCGGTGACTAGCGGGACTCTTACCTACGAGCAGTACTTC; CDR3: CSPVTSGTLTYEQYF; D: TRBD2; size: -; J: TRBJ2-7; V: TRBV29-1; length: 15
DNA: TGTGCCAGCAGTTGGCAGGACAGGACAGGGACCTATGAGCAGTTCTTC; CDR3: CASSWQDRTGTYEQFF; D: TRBD1; size: -; J: TRBJ2-1; V: TRBV27; length: 16
DNA: TGTGCCAGCAGCCAAGCAACACGGTACGAGCAGTACTTC; CDR3: CASSQATRYEQYF; D: -; size: -; J: TRBJ2-7; V: TRBV14; length: 13
DNA: TGCAGCGTTGAGTTGGACAGTTCCTACGAGCAGTACTTC; CDR3: CSVELDSSYEQYF; D: -; size: -; J: TRBJ2-7; V: TRBV29-1; length: 13
DNA: TGCGCCAGCAGCCAAGAAGGACCGGGACTAGCGCTCCAGGATACGCAGTATTTT; CDR3: CASSQEGPGLALQDTQYF; D: TRBD2; size: once; J: TRBJ2-3; V: TRBV4-1; length: 18
DNA: TGTGCCAGCAGCCCGATCCAGGGAGGCCCAGATACGCAGTATTTT; CDR3: CASSPIQGGPDTQYF; D: -; size: -; J: TRBJ2-3; V: TRBV9; length: 15
DNA: TGTGCCAGCAGCCCTGGGGGATGGCAAGAGACCCAGTACTTC; CDR3: CASSPGGWQETQYF; D: -; size: -; J: TRBJ2-5; V: TRBV5-6; length: 14
DNA: TGCGCCAGCAGCCAAGGCCTAAGAGCAGTCGATGAGCAGTTCTTC; CDR3: CASSQGLRAVDEQFF; D: -; size: -; J: TRBJ2-1; V: TRBV4-1; length: 15
DNA: TGTGCCAGCAGCCGCCCAGGACAGGGGGCAGCGGGGGGAGAGACCCAGTACTTC; CDR3: CASSRPGQGAAGGETQYF; D: TRBD1; size: -; J: TRBJ2-5; V: TRBV3-1; length: 18
DNA: TGTGCCAGCAGCTGGGGGACAGGGGGAATCTACGAGCAGTACTTC; CDR3: CASSWGTGGIYEQYF; D: TRBD1; size: -; J: TRBJ2-7; V: TRBV27; length: 15